This T cell receptor beta chain was documented in a study of cytomegalovirus exposure and HLA in healthy donors. PCR involved 60 Vbeta and 13 Jbeta primers. Here immunoSEQ multiplex PCR was the method, and the copy in TCRdb shows in-frame clones only, minus some. The table records 75,000 to 100,000 clones, about 70% of them present only once. The V and J ends lost 2 bases and 6 bases, in that order; junction bases with no gene match: 5. The germline CDR1 and CDR2 sequences are MGHRA and YSYEKL. The CDR3 totals 16 residues. General observations from the study: Cytomegalovirus association was listed for 150 to 200 TCR beta chains. TCR beta V- and J-gene trimming was later associated with a missense DCLRE1C variant.

As for this clone: Its target is unknown.

The V and J genes are TRBV4-1 and TRBJ2-1; 12 positions match TRBD2. Sequencing was done on a sample of PBMCs. The origin of this receptor is a female donor in good health and CMV-seronegative. CDR3 sequence reads: CASSQRLAGAGNEQFF. CDR3 sequence (DNA): TGCGCCAGCAGCCAAAGACTAGCGGGAGCTGGCAATGAGCAGTTCTTC.